Shown below are 11 T cell receptor beta chains from a single sample sequenced in a study of post-analysis software for immune sequencing data. Findings and caveats of the study: When patients were compared with controls, 4 or 5 TRBV segments were more frequent, TRBV5-6, TRBV5-1 and TRBV20-1 among them.

Unique molecular identifiers were present in the TCR beta cDNA libraries. Using its own MiXCR run on the PCR reads, TCRdb lists one record per CDR3 protein. Of 700,000 to 900,000 distinct CDR3 sequences in the sample, more than 45% were seen once. Antigen specificity for these receptors is unknown. Sequenced: blood. The receptor set was obtained from a girl between 5 and 17 years old with multiple sclerosis.

V gene TRBV25-1 combines with J gene TRBJ2-3; 10 nucleotides agree with TRBD1. The germline gives CDR1 MGHDK, CDR2 SYGVNS. The trim removed 3 bases at V and 4 bases at J, leaving 4 bases unmatched. This CDR3 has 15 amino acids. Here the CDR3 DNA reads TGTGCCAGCAGTGAGGACGACAGGGGGCCAGATACGCAGTATTTT. Protein product: CASSEDDRGPDTQYF.

This clonotype was picked up a small number of times. The chain carries TRBV24-1 and TRBJ2-5, with D unclear. In germline, CDR1 is KGHDR, CDR2 SFDVKD. V lost 0 bases to trimming and J lost 4 bases, with 14 bases between them. The CDR3 is made up of 16 amino acids. CDR3 DNA sequence: TGTGCCACCAGTGATTTGCCCTCGGGTATGGGAGAGACCCAGTACTTC. Protein product: CATSDLPSGMGETQYF.

CDR3 in amino acids: CASSQWGQGSYGYTF. The DNA for the CDR3 is TGTGCCAGCAGCCAATGGGGACAGGGGAGCTATGGCTACACCTTC. This chain joins TRBV3-1 and TRBJ1-2; 10 positions agree with TRBD1. The CDR3 has 15 residues. Germline CDR1 is LGHDT and CDR2 is YNNKEL (reference sequence). J lost 4 bases, V lost 2 bases, and 4 bases had no gene match.

Here the CDR3 DNA reads TGTGCCAGCACCATGGGACAGGGGGACTATGGCTACACCTTC. This encodes CASTMGQGDYGYTF. The chain carries TRBV12-3 or TRBV12-4 and TRBJ1-2; 11 bases line up with TRBD1. The CDR3 contains 14 residues. Germline trimming cut 7 bases from V and 3 bases from J; bases unmatched to any gene: 4.

The CDR3 reads CASSFGFRYEQYF. In DNA, the CDR3 is TGTGCCAGCAGTTTCGGGTTTCGCTACGAGCAGTACTTC. V and J are TRBV27 and TRBJ2-7; D ambiguous. The CDR3 is made up of 13 amino acids. Germline V gene sequence: CDR1 MNHEY, CDR2 SMNVEV (reference sequence). V was pared by 3 bases and J by 3 bases, with 9 bases between.

This clonotype turned up a few times. V gene TRBV5-1 combines with J gene TRBJ2-3; TRBD1 agrees at 7 bases. Per germline, CDR1 SGHRS and CDR2 YFSETQ. Trimming cost V 5 bases and J 4 bases; bases outside gene matches: 7. This CDR3 region has 14 residues. The CDR3 loop reads CASSRDRASDTQYF. CDR3 nucleotide sequence: TGCGCCAGCAGTAGGGACAGAGCTTCAGATACGCAGTATTTT. The full variable domain, in which reference TRBV5-1 and TRBJ2-3 provide the parts outside the CDR3, is KAGVTQTPRYLIKTRGQQVTLSCSPISGHRSVSWYQQTPGQGLQFLFEYFSETQRNKGNFPGRFSGRQFSNSRSEMNVSTLELGDSALYLCASSRDRASDTQYFGPGTRLTVL.

The chain joins TRBV11-3 to TRBJ2-1, with TRBD1 matching over 11 bases. The CDR3 spans 14 residues. Germline V gene data show CDR1 as SGHNT and CDR2 as YENEEA. Trimming at V came to 5 bases and at J to 8 bases, leaving 5 bases not matched to a gene. For the CDR3, the DNA is TGTGCCAGCAGCCGCCCGGGACAGGGGGATGAGCAGTTCTTC. It translates to CASSRPGQGDEQFF.

This clonotype was detected many times. The chain recombines TRBV10-3 with TRBJ2-5; D perhaps matches TRBD2 (6 bases). Trimming shortened V by 2 bases and J by 4 bases, and 8 bases separated the two germline ends. Looked up from germline, CDR1 is ENHRY and CDR2 is SYGVKD. CDR3 size: 13 residues. CDR3 residues: CAISERGRETQYF. In DNA form, the CDR3 reads TGTGCCATCAGTGAGCGGGGGAGAGAGACCCAGTACTTC.

The table lists this clonotype with a few counts. The chain recombines TRBV29-1 with TRBJ2-1; the D is unclear. The CDR3 loop spans 12 amino acids. Germline lookup yields CDR1 SQVTM and CDR2 ANQGSEA. V lost 4 bases, J lost 6 bases, and 10 bases lay in between. The CDR3 DNA reads TGCAGCGTTGCCAGAGGACGCAATGAGCAGTTCTTC. Its translation is CSVARGRNEQFF.

In this sample, this clonotype turned up many times. This sequence joins TRBV25-1 and TRBJ2-3; D unresolved. V dropped 0 bases and J dropped 1 base, with 14 bases sitting between them. The CDR3 runs to 17 residues. The germline V gene has CDR1 MGHDK and CDR2 SYGVNS. CDR3 in amino acids: CASSEYIESMGTDTQYF. The DNA of the CDR3 is TGTGCCAGCAGTGAATATATAGAGAGTATGGGCACAGATACGCAGTATTTT. Based on the CDR3 plus reference TRBV25-1 and TRBJ2-3, the full variable domain is EADIYQTPRYLVIGTGKKITLECSQTMGHDKMYWYQQDPGMELHLIHYSYGVNSTEKGDLSSESTVSRIRTEHFPLTLESARPSHTSQYLCASSEYIESMGTDTQYFGPGTRLTVL.

This clonotype appeared a few times. This chain uses TRBV25-1 with TRBJ2-5; 7 positions match TRBD1. Per the germline V gene, CDR1 is MGHDK and CDR2 is SYGVNS. CDR3 length: 12 amino acids. With 10 bases clipped from V and 3 bases from J, the junction kept 5 bases outside the gene matches. CDR3 sequence (DNA): TGTGCCACCTACGACAGGGAAGAGACCCAGTACTTC. Translating it yields CATYDREETQYF.